Given below is one T cell receptor (beta chain) in context. The CDR3 covers 18 residues. Trimming took 7 bases from V and 2 from J; bases not matched to a gene: 10. Seattle enrolled patients during active infection and tracked them longitudinally. Some clones are missing from TCRdb's copy, which holds only in-frame ones; the method was immunoSEQ multiplex PCR. Of hundreds of thousands of clones in the sample, about 91% were seen once. The sample is drawn from a study of blood T cell repertoires in COVID-19. Study at large: Specimens from acute and convalescent COVID-19 originated in the United States, Italy and Spain.

This TCR was recovered from a woman aged 25 to 39 with COVID-19, enrolled during active disease. J is TRBJ2-6 and V is TRBV23-1; 11 nucleotides agree with TRBD1. TRBV23-1 is labeled an ORF, and its function is uncertain. Sequences were obtained from peripheral blood. CDR3 sequence (DNA): TGCGCCAGCACCGACCCTCCGGGACAGGGGGCTGGGGCCAACGTCCTGACTTTC. Its protein product is CASTDPPGQGAGANVLTF.